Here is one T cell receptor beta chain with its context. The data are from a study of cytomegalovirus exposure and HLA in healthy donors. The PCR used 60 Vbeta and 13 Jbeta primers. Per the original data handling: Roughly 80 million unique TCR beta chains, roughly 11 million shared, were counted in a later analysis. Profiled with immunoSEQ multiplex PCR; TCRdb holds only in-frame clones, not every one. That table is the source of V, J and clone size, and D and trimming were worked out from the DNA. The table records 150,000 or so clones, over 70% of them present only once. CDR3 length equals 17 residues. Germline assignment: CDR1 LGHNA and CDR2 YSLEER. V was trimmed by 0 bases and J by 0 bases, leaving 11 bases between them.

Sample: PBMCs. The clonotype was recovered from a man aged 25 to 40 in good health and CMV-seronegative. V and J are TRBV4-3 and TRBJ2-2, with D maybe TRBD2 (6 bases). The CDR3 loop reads CASSQDLWGANTGELFF. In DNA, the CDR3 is TGCGCCAGCAGCCAAGATTTGTGGGGGGCGAACACCGGGGAGCTGTTTTTT.